The source of this T cell receptor beta chain is a study of T cell repertoires in cytomegalovirus infection. Study summary: Alongside well-studied HLA-B-restricted CMV epitopes, recently identified HLA-C-restricted CMV epitopes were also used. Public TCR beta signature analysis indicated the presence of both CMV infection and matching HLA type.

TCRdb passed the reads through MiXCR, listing each CDR3 protein once. Here the sample spans some 940,000 distinct CDR3 sequences, approximately 31% being singletons. Study-level points and caveats: HLA-C-restricted CMV-specific TCR beta clonotypes prevailed in the ex vivo response.

The CDR3 length is 14 residues. Germline-derived CDR1 and CDR2 are LNHDA and SQIVND (reference sequence). Trimming removed 1 base from V and 2 bases from J, with 6 bases in between. In the case of this clonotype: The target antigen is unknown.

Material: cultured CD8+ T cells from PBMCs, obtained from culture after CMV antigen stimulation. This receptor was taken from a human donor in good health (CMV status not recorded). Some clones in this sample may be carry-over from other donors' samples. The J gene is TRBJ1-3, the V gene TRBV19; D is ambiguous. Here the CDR3 DNA reads TGTGCCAGTAGTATAGGAGGGCCTGGAAACACCATATATTTT. Translating gives CASSIGGPGNTIYF.